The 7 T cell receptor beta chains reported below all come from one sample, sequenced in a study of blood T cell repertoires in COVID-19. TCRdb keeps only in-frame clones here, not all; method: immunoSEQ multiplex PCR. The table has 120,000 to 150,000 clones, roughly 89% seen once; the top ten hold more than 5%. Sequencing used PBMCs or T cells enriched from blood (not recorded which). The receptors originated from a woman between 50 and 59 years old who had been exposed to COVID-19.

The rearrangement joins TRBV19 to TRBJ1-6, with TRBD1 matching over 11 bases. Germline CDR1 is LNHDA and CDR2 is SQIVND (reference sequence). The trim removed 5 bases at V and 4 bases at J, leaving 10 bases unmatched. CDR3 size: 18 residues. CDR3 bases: TGTGCCAGTAGTCCCTCTGGACAGGGGGCAAGGTATAATTCACCCCTCCACTTT. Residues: CASSPSGQGARYNSPLHF.

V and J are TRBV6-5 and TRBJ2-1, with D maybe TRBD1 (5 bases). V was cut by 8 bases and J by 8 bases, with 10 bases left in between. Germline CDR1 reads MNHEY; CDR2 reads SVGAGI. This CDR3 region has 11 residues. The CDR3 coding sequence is TGTGCCAGCCACAGGAAGGATGAGCAGTTCTTC. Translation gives CASHRKDEQFF.

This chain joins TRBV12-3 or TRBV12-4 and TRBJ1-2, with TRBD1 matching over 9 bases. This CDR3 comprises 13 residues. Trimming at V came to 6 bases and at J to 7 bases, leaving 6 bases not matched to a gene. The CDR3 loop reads CASSNRGRGGYTF. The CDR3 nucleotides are TGTGCCAGCAGCAACAGGGGGCGAGGTGGCTACACCTTC.

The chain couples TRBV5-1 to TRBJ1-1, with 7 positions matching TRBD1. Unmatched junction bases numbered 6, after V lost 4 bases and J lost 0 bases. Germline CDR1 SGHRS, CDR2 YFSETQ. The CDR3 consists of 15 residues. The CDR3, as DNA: TGCGCCAGCAGCGAAACAGGGGTCGTGAACACTGAAGCTTTCTTT. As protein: CASSETGVVNTEAFF.

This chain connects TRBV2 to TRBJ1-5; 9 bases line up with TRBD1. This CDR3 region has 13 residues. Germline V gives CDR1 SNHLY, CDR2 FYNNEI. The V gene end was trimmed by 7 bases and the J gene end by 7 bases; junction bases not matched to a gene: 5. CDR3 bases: TGTGCCAGCAATACAGGGGGCTGGCAGCCCCAGCATTTT. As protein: CASNTGGWQPQHF. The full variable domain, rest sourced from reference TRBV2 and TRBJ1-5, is EPEVTQTPSHQVTQMGQEVILRCVPISNHLYFYWYRQILGQKVEFLVSFYNNEISEKSEIFDDQFSVERPDGSNFTLKIRSTKLEDSAMYFCASNTGGWQPQHFGDGTRLSIL.

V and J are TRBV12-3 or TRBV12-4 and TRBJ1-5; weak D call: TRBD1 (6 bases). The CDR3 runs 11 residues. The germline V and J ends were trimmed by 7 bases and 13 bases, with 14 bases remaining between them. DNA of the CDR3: TGTGCCAGCACCCTAGGGGGGGTGCAGCATTTT. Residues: CASTLGGVQHF.

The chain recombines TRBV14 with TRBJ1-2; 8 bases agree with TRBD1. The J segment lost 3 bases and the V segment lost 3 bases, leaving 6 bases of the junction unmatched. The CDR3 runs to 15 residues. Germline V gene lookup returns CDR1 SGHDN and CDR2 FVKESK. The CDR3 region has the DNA TGTGCCAGCAGCCAGAATACAGGGGGTTACTATGGCTACACCTTC. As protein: CASSQNTGGYYGYTF.